The 10 T cell receptor beta chains reported below all come from one sample, sequenced in a study of T cells of healthy individuals. MiXCR, applied by TCRdb to the 5' RACE reads, yields one record per CDR3 protein. Of roughly 87,000 distinct CDR3 sequences listed, about 16% are singletons. Receptors were obtained from a human donor in good health.

This sequence joins TRBV12-3 or TRBV12-4 and TRBJ2-7; possibly TRBD2 for D (5 bases). The CDR3 has 14 residues. Trimming took off 4 bases at V and 2 bases at J, with 12 bases between the two ends. In DNA, the CDR3 is TGTGCCAGCAGTTCAGGCGGGCCCCCCTACGAGCAGTACTTC. Translated, it gives CASSSGGPPYEQYF.

This sequence joins TRBV18 and TRBJ1-1; D possibly corresponds to TRBD1 (6 bases). V was shortened by 5 bases and J by 4 bases, with 14 bases between the two germline ends. From germline, CDR1 is KGHSH and CDR2 LQKENI. This CDR3 is 14 amino acids long. DNA for the CDR3: TGTGCCAGCTCATCCAGAGGGGGGCTCACTGAAGCTTTCTTT. Protein sequence: CASSSRGGLTEAFF.

Many counts were recorded for this clonotype. V gene TRBV7-9 combines with J gene TRBJ2-1, with D possibly being TRBD2 (7 bases). V was cut by 5 bases and J by 3 bases, with 17 bases left in between. The germline gives CDR1 SEHNR, CDR2 FQNEAQ (reference sequence). The CDR3 is 16 amino acids. CDR3 in amino acids: CASSPGGLADYNEQFF. The CDR3 DNA reads as TGTGCCAGCAGCCCCGGGGGGCTAGCGGACTACAATGAGCAGTTCTTC.

The chain joins TRBV4-1 to TRBJ2-7, with D hard to call. Germline V gene lookup returns CDR1 MGHRA and CDR2 YSYEKL. The V end was cut by 0 bases, the J end by 5 bases, with 11 bases between. The CDR3 sequence is 14 residues long. Here the CDR3 reads CASSQEYTTNEQYF. CDR3 DNA: TGCGCCAGCAGCCAAGAATATACAACAAACGAGCAGTACTTC.

This clonotype was detected many times. The chain couples TRBV11-2 to TRBJ2-5, with no clear D. The CDR3 is made up of 12 amino acids. Per germline, CDR1 SGHAT and CDR2 FQNNGV. Trimming left V 2 bases short and J 5 bases short, with 6 bases between. The CDR3 bases are TGTGCCAGCAGCTTATTCGGGGAGACCCAGTACTTC. It yields the protein CASSLFGETQYF.

The sample holds many counts of this clonotype. Sequence at one end of the junction differs from germline and may be a read error. This chain connects TRBV27 to TRBJ2-1, with 7 bases identical to TRBD1. CDR3 size: 12 residues. Germline-derived CDR1 and CDR2 are MNHEY and SMNVEV (reference sequence). CDR3 amino acids: CASSFPGTEQFF. The CDR3 DNA reads as TGTGCCAGCAGTTTCCCAGGGACAGAGCAGTTTTTC.

The J gene is TRBJ1-1, the V gene TRBV11-3; TRBD1 matches at 7 bases. Germline V CDR1 and CDR2: SGHNT, YENEEA. J gave up 1 base and V 6 bases, and 5 bases lay outside the gene matches. This CDR3 contains 14 residues. In DNA, the CDR3 is TGTGCCAGCAGTCGCGGGACAGCGAACACTGAAGCTTTCTTT. It translates to CASSRGTANTEAFF.

The CDR3 DNA is TGCGCCAGCACCCCGGCAGGGGGAAACACCATATATTTT. The encoded protein is CASTPAGGNTIYF. The J gene is TRBJ1-3, the V gene TRBV4-1, with D perhaps matching TRBD1 (5 bases). This CDR3 spans 13 amino acids. The ends were cut back, 7 bases at V and 4 bases at J, with 11 bases in the middle. The germline gives CDR1 MGHRA, CDR2 YSYEKL.

CDR3 sequence reads: CASSPGLPSRTDTQYF. CDR3 nucleotides: TGTGCCAGCAGCCCAGGGCTGCCTTCTCGCACAGATACGCAGTATTTT. J is TRBJ2-3 and V is TRBV7-2; D perhaps matches TRBD1 (5 bases). Looked up from germline, CDR1 is SGHTA and CDR2 is FQGNSA. This CDR3 spans 16 amino acids. Deletions cut 5 bases from V and 1 base from J, with 16 bases between.

This rearrangement joins TRBV4-3 to TRBJ1-2; D is unresolved. Trimming removed 0 bases from V and 5 bases from J, with 22 bases in between. The CDR3 contains 18 residues. Germline V CDR1 and CDR2: LGHNA, YSLEER. The CDR3: CASSQDRNEGSFSYGYTF. The CDR3 DNA is TGCGCCAGCAGCCAAGATAGGAACGAGGGAAGCTTCTCATATGGCTACACCTTC.